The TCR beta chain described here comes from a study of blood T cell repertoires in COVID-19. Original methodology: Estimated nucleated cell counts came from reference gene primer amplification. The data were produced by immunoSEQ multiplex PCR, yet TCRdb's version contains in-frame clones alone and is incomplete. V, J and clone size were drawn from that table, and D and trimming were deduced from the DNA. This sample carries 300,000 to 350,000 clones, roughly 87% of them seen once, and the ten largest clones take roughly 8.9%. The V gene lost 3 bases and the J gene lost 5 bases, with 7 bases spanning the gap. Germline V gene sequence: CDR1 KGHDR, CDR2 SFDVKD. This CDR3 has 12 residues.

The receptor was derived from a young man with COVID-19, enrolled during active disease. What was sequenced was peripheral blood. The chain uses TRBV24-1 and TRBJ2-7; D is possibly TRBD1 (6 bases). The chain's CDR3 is CATSDHRDEQYF. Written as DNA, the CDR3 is TGTGCCACCAGTGATCACAGGGACGAGCAGTACTTC.